This TCR beta chain came from a study of T cell repertoires in cytomegalovirus infection. General study results and limits: What dominated the ex vivo response were HLA-C-restricted CMV-specific TCR beta clonotypes.

One entry per CDR3 protein, called by TCRdb with MiXCR from the reads. Among under 200,000 distinct CDR3 sequences listed, less than 25% were seen once. This CDR3 spans 17 amino acids. Germline-derived CDR1 and CDR2 are MDHEN and SYDVKM. V was pared by 3 bases and J by 5 bases, with 20 bases between. This clonotype occurred many times. Its cognate antigen is unknown. The chain has TRBV28 and TRBJ1-5; D is undetermined. The specimen was CD8+ T cells from cultured PBMCs, collected from culture after CMV antigen stimulation. This TCR was sampled from a human donor in good health (CMV status not recorded). Some clones in this sample may be carry-over from other donors' samples. The CDR3 loop reads CASSFFPEGPPHQPQHF. For the CDR3, the DNA is TGTGCCAGCAGTTTTTTCCCCGAGGGCCCGCCGCATCAGCCCCAGCATTTT.